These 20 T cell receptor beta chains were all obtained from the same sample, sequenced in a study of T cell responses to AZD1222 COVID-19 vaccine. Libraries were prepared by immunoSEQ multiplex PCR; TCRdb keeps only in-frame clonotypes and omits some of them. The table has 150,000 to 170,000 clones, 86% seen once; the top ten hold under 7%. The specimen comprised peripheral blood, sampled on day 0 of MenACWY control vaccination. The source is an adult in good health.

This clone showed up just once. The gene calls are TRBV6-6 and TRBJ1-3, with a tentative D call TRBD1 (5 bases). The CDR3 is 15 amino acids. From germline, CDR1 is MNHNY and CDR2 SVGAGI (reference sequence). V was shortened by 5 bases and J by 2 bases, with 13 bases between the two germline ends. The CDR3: CASSRAGTAGNTIYF. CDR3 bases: TGTGCCAGCAGTCGCGCCGGGACTGCTGGAAACACCATATATTTT.

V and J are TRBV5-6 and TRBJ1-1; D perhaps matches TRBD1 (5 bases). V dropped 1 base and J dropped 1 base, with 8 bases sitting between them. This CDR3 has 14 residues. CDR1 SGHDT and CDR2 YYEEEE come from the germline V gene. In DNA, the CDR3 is TGTGCCAGCAGCTTGCGGACAAGGAACACTGAAGCTTTCTTT. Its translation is CASSLRTRNTEAFF.

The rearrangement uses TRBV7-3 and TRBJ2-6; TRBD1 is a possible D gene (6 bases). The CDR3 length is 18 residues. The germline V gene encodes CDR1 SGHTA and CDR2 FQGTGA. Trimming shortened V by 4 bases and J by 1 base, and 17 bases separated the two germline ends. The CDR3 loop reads CASSSPWDTSSGANVLTF. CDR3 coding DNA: TGTGCCAGCAGCTCCCCGTGGGACACCTCATCTGGGGCCAACGTCCTGACTTTC. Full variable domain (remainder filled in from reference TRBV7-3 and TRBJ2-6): GAGVSQTPSNKVTEKGKYVELRCDPISGHTALYWYRQSLGQGPEFLIYFQGTGAADDSGLPNDRFFAVRPEGSVSTLKIQRTERGDSAVYLCASSSPWDTSSGANVLTFGAGSRLTVL.

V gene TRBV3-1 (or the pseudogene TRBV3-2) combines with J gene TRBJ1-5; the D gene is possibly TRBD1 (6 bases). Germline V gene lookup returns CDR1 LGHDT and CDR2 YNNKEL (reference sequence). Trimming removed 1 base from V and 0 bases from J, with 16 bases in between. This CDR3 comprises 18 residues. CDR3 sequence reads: CASSQGAGATHSNQPQHF. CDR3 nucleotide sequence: TGTGCCAGCAGCCAAGGGGCAGGGGCCACACATAGCAATCAGCCCCAGCATTTT.

The CDR3 spells CASSLLRGSEQYV. The CDR3 coding sequence is TGTGCCAGCAGTTTATTGAGGGGTAGCGAGCAGTACGTC. The chain joins TRBV27 to TRBJ2-7; the D gene could be TRBD1 or TRBD2 (5 bases each). The CDR3 spans 13 residues. V lost 1 base and J 6 bases, leaving 10 bases between the germline ends. Germline lookup yields CDR1 MNHEY and CDR2 SMNVEV (reference sequence).

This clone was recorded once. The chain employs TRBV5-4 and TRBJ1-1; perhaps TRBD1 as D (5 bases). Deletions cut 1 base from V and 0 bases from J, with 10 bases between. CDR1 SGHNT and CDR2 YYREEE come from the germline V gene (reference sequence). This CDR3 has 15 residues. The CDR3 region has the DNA TGTGCCAGCAGCTTGTCATCAGGGATGAACACTGAAGCTTTCTTT. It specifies CASSLSSGMNTEAFF.

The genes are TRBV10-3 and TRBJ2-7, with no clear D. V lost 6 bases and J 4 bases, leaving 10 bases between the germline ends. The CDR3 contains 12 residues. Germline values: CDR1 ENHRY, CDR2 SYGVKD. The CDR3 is CAIRADNYEQYF. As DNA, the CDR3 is TGTGCCATCAGGGCCGACAATTACGAGCAGTACTTC.

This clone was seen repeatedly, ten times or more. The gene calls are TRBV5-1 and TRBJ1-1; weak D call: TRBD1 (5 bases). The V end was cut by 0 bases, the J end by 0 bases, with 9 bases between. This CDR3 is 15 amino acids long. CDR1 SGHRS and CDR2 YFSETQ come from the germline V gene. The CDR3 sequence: CASSLAGTVNTEAFF. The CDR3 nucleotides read TGCGCCAGCAGCTTGGCCGGGACGGTGAACACTGAAGCTTTCTTT.

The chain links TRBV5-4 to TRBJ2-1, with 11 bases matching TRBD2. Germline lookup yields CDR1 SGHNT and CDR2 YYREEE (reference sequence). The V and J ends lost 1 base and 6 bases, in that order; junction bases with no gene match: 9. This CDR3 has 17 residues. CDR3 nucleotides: TGTGCCAGCAGCTTGAAATTAGCGGGAGGGCGTGGCAATGAGCAGTTCTTC. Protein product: CASSLKLAGGRGNEQFF.

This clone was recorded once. The CDR3 reads CASSSGAAGANVLTF. CDR3 sequence (DNA): TGCGCCAGCAGTTCGGGGGCTGCTGGGGCCAACGTCCTGACTTTC. V gene TRBV5-1 combines with J gene TRBJ2-6; either TRBD1 or TRBD2 may supply D (6 bases each). The germline V and J ends were trimmed by 5 bases and 2 bases, with 11 bases remaining between them. This CDR3 has 15 residues. Germline V gene sequence: CDR1 SGHRS, CDR2 YFSETQ.

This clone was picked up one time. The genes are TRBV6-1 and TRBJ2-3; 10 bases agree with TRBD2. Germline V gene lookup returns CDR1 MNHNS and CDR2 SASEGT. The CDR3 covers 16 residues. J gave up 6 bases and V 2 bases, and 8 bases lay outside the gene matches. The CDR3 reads CASSESVAGGRDTQYF. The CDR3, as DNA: TGTGCCAGCAGTGAAAGTGTAGCGGGAGGAAGGGATACGCAGTATTTT.

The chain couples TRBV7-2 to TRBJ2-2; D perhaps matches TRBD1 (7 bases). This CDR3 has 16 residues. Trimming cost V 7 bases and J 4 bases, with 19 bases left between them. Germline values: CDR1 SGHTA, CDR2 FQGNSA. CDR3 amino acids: CASTVQGLGGTGELFF. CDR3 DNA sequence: TGTGCCAGCACCGTACAGGGGTTGGGAGGCACCGGGGAGCTGTTTTTT. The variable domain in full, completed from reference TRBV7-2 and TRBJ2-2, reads GAGVSQSPSNKVTEKGKDVELRCDPISGHTALYWYRQSLGQGLEFLIYFQGNSAPDKSGLPSDRFSAERTGGSVSTLTIQRTQQEDSAVYLCASTVQGLGGTGELFFGEGSRLTVL.

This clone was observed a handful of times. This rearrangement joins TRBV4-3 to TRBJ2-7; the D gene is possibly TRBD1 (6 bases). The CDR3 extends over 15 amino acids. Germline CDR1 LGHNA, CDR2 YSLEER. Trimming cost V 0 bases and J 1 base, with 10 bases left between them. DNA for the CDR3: TGCGCCAGCAGCCAAGAAGATGGGACATCCTACGAGCAGTACTTC. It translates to CASSQEDGTSYEQYF.

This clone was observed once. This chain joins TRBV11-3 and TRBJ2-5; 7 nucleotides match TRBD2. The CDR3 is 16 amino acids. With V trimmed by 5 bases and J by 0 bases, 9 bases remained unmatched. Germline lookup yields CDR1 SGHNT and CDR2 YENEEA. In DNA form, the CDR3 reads TGTGCCAGCAGCCCTGGGGGGGTACTTGACCAAGAGACCCAGTACTTC. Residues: CASSPGGVLDQETQYF. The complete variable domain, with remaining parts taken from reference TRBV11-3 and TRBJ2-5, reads EAGVVQSPRYKIIEKKQPVAFWCNPISGHNTLYWYLQNLGQGPELLIRYENEEAVDDSQLPKDRFSAERLKGVDSTLKIQPAELGDSAVYLCASSPGGVLDQETQYFGPGTRLLVL.

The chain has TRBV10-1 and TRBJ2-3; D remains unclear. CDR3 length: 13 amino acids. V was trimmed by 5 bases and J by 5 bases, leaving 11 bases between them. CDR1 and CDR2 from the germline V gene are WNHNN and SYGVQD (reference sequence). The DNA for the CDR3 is TGCGCCAGCAGTCCTCCGGGCGGAGATACGCAGTATTTT. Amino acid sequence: CASSPPGGDTQYF.

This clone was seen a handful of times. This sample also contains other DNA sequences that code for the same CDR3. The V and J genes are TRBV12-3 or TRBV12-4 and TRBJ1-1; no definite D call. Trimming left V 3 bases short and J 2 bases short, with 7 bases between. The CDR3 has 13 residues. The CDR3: CASSFGLNTEAFF. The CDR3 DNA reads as TGTGCCAGCAGTTTTGGTCTTAACACTGAAGCTTTCTTT.

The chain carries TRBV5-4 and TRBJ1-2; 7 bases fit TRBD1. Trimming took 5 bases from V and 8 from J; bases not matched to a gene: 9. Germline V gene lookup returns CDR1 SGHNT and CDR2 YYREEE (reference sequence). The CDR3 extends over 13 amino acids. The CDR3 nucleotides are TGTGCCAGCAGTGTTACAGGGGTGGGGGGCTACACCTTC. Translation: CASSVTGVGGYTF.

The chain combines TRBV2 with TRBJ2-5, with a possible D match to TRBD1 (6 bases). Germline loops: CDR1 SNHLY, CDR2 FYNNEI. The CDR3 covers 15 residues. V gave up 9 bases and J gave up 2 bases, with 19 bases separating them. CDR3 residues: CASHYQGQSQETQYF. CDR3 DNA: TGTGCCAGTCATTACCAGGGGCAGTCACAAGAGACCCAGTACTTC.

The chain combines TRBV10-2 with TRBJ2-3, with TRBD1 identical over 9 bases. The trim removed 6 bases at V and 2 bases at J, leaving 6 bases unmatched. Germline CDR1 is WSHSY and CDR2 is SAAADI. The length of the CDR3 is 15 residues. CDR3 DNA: TGCGCCAGCAGCCAGACAGGGGGGGTCACAGATACGCAGTATTTT. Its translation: CASSQTGGVTDTQYF.

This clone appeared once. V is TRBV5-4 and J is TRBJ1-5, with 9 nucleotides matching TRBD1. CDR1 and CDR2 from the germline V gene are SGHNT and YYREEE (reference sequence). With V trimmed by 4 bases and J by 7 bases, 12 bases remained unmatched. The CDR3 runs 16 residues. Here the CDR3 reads CASSAGTGSQGQPQHF. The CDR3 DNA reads TGTGCCAGCAGCGCTGGGACAGGGAGTCAGGGGCAGCCCCAGCATTTT. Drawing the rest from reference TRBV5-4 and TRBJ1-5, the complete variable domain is ETGVTQSPTHLIKTRGQQVTLRCSSQSGHNTVSWYQQALGQGPQFIFQYYREEENGRGNFPPRFSGLQFPNYSSELNVNALELDDSALYLCASSAGTGSQGQPQHFGDGTRLSIL.